This record covers a single TCR beta chain. Its antigen is not known. The data were produced by immunoSEQ multiplex PCR, yet TCRdb's version contains in-frame clones alone and is incomplete. This table holds some 84,000 clones, over 75% found once. The data stem from a study of T cell responses to AZD1222 COVID-19 vaccine. Study-level findings and limits: Across spike, vaccine-associated CD4 TCRs were found, dominant at 160-218 and 743-854. Nearly half of spike-specific TCRs reportedly target unmutated variant regions. No repertoire was sampled before or during the peak T cell response, only after it. Just a handful of people given AZD1222 tested seropositive at baseline.

The V gene's germline CDR1 is ENHRY and CDR2 SYGVKD. The CDR3 sequence is 16 residues long. Trimming removed 2 bases from V and 3 bases from J; junction bases left unmatched: 7. The sample in question was peripheral blood, obtained on day 0 of AZD1222 vaccination. This sequence joins TRBV10-3 and TRBJ2-1; 7 bases fit TRBD2. The sequence derives from an adult in good health. The CDR3: CAISEVSGTNYNEQFF. CDR3 nucleotide sequence: TGTGCCATCAGTGAGGTCAGCGGGACCAACTACAATGAGCAGTTCTTC.